Each of the 14 T cell receptor beta chains below was sequenced from the same sample in a study of TIL therapy for anti-PD-1-resistant metastatic lung cancer. The libraries were made with immunoSEQ v3. Produced via immunoSEQ multiplex PCR; TCRdb's table is partial and in-frame only. This table has fewer than 65,000 clones, over 75% appearing once. The time point denotes: pre-treatment sample, taken before nivolumab and TIL therapy. The sequencing used blood, collected at baseline. The receptors originated from a person aged 25 to 85 with non-small cell lung cancer.

The chain employs TRBV21-1 and TRBJ2-2; TRBD2 is the table's D call and was not checked against the DNA. TRBV21-1 counts as a pseudogene. The CDR3 length is 14 residues. Here the CDR3 reads CASPIRANTGELFF. DNA for the CDR3: TGTGCCAGCCCAATTCGCGCGAACACCGGGGAGCTGTTTTTT.

This chain uses TRBV7-9 with TRBJ1-1; 9 positions agree with TRBD1. The CDR3 totals 14 residues. Germline V gene sequence: CDR1 SEHNR, CDR2 FQNEAQ (reference sequence). V lost 5 bases and J lost 1; bases outside the gene matches: 2. The CDR3 protein is CASSGTGPNTEAFF. The CDR3 DNA is TGTGCCAGCAGCGGGACAGGGCCGAACACTGAAGCTTTCTTT.

The rearrangement joins TRBV28 to TRBJ2-7; the D gene is possibly TRBD2 (7 bases). The CDR3 totals 14 residues. Trimming cost V 6 bases and J 4 bases, with 16 bases left between them. CDR1 is MDHEN and CDR2 is SYDVKM in the germline V gene. CDR3 bases: TGTGCCAGCAGCCGAGGGGGGGCGGGGTACGAGCAGTACTTC. Its protein product is CASSRGGAGYEQYF.

The chain uses TRBV3-1 (or the pseudogene TRBV3-2) and TRBJ2-1; TRBD1 aligns across 7 bases. The CDR3 contains 14 residues. From germline, CDR1 is LGHDT and CDR2 YNNKEL (reference sequence). V trimming: 4 bases; J trimming: 1 base; junction bases outside the gene matches: 1. CDR3 sequence: CASSRQGSYNEQFF. In nucleotides, the CDR3 is TGTGCCAGCAGCCGACAGGGTTCCTACAATGAGCAGTTCTTC.

The genes are TRBV6-2 or TRBV6-3 and TRBJ2-3; 9 bases match TRBD2. The CDR3 length is 17 residues. V lost 0 bases to trimming and J lost 3 bases; unmatched junction nucleotides: 7. Germline V gene lookup returns CDR1 MNHEY and CDR2 SVGEGT. CDR3 sequence reads: CASSYSRAGGSTDTQYF. DNA of the CDR3: TGTGCCAGCAGTTACTCGAGAGCGGGAGGATCAACAGATACGCAGTATTTT.

The chain links TRBV30 to TRBJ2-3, with 12 bases aligning to TRBD2. The germline gives CDR1 GTSNPN, CDR2 SVGIG (reference sequence). The CDR3 is made up of 15 amino acids. After removal of 4 bases from V and 2 bases from J, the junction contained 4 bases not matched to a gene. The CDR3 reads CAWKRLAGATDTQYF. CDR3 nucleotides: TGTGCCTGGAAGCGACTAGCGGGAGCCACAGATACGCAGTATTTT.

CDR3 protein: CASSYQGITGELFF. CDR3 coding DNA: TGTGCCAGCAGTTATCAGGGCATCACCGGGGAGCTGTTTTTT. The chain couples TRBV6-5 to TRBJ2-2, with D maybe TRBD1 (5 bases). Looked up from germline, CDR1 is MNHEY and CDR2 is SVGAGI. The CDR3 spans 14 residues. V was trimmed by 3 bases and J by 4 bases, leaving 9 bases between them.

The J gene is TRBJ2-5, the V gene TRBV3-1 (or the pseudogene TRBV3-2); the D is unclear. Deletions cut 4 bases from V and 5 bases from J, with 5 bases between. CDR3 length: 11 amino acids. Germline V lookup: CDR1 LGHDT, CDR2 YNNKEL (reference sequence). This CDR3 reads CASSLWETQYF. Here the CDR3 DNA reads TGTGCCAGCAGCCTATGGGAGACCCAGTACTTC.

The chain couples TRBV19 to TRBJ2-1, with TRBD2 matching over 13 bases. Germline lookup yields CDR1 LNHDA and CDR2 SQIVND (reference sequence). This CDR3 is 15 amino acids long. Losses at the gene ends were 5 bases for V and 4 bases for J; bases not matched to a gene: 2. CDR3 nucleotides: TGTGCCAGTAGTTCGACTAGCGGGAGGTACAATGAGCAGTTCTTC. This translates into CASSSTSGRYNEQFF.

This clone was detected once. The CDR3 bases are TGTGCCAGCAGTACAGGGCGCGGGGCCAACGTCCTGACTTTC. Protein: CASSTGRGANVLTF. The chain recombines TRBV7-3 with TRBJ2-6, with D tentatively TRBD1 (6 bases). V lost 6 bases to trimming and J lost 4 bases, with 10 bases between them. CDR3 length equals 14 residues. Germline V lookup: CDR1 SGHTA, CDR2 FQGTGA.

The DNA of the CDR3 is TGTGCCAGTAGTACCCGGGACAGGGGAAACTCTGGGGCCAACGTCCTGACTTTC. It translates to CASSTRDRGNSGANVLTF. The J gene is TRBJ2-6, the V gene TRBV19; the match to TRBD1 covers 10 bases. CDR1 LNHDA and CDR2 SQIVND come from the germline V gene (reference sequence). The CDR3 totals 18 residues. Germline trimming cut 4 bases from V and 0 bases from J; bases unmatched to any gene: 6.

The chain employs TRBV18 and TRBJ1-1; D ambiguous. This CDR3 contains 13 residues. Germline V CDR1 and CDR2: KGHSH, LQKENI. V was shortened by 2 bases and J by 0 bases, with 4 bases between the two germline ends. CDR3 sequence (DNA): TGTGCCAGCTCACCATTTTTGAACACTGAAGCTTTCTTT. Translation: CASSPFLNTEAFF.

This chain links TRBV7-8 with TRBJ2-1; 12 bases line up with TRBD2. The CDR3 has 18 residues. The J segment lost 2 bases and the V segment lost 1 base, leaving 6 bases of the junction unmatched. Germline CDR1 and CDR2: SGHVS and FQNEAQ. CDR3 coding DNA: TGTGCCAGCAGCTTAGTCATTGGACTAGCGGGGACCTACAATGAGCAGTTCTTC. Translation: CASSLVIGLAGTYNEQFF.

The chain carries TRBV3-1 (or the pseudogene TRBV3-2) and TRBJ2-7; D is uncertain. The V gene lost 0 bases and the J gene lost 5 bases, with 5 bases spanning the gap. The CDR3 loop spans 12 amino acids. Germline V CDR1 and CDR2: LGHDT, YNNKEL (reference sequence). CDR3 bases: TGTGCCAGCAGCCAAGATCAGAACGAGCAGTACTTC. Translation gives CASSQDQNEQYF.